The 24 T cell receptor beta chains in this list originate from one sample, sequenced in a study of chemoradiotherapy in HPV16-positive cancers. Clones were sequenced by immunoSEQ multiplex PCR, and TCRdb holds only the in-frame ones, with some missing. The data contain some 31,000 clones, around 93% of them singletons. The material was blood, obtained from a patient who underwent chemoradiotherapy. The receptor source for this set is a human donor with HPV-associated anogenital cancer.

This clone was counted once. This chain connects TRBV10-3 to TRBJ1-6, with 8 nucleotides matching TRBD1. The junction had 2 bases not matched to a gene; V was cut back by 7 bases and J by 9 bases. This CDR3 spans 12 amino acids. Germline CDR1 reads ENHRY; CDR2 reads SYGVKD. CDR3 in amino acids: CAINQGASPLHF. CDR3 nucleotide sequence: TGTGCCATCAATCAGGGGGCTTCACCCCTCCACTTT.

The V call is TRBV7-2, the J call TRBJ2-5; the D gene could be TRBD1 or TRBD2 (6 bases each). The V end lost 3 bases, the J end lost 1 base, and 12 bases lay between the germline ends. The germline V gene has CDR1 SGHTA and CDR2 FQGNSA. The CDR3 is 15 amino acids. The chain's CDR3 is CASSFTGAFQETQYF. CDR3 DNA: TGTGCCAGCAGCTTTACGGGGGCCTTCCAAGAGACCCAGTACTTC.

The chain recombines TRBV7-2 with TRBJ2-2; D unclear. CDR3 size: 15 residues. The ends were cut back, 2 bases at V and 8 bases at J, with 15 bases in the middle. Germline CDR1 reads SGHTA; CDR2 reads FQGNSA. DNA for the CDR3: TGTGCCAGCAGCTTATGGGCTACCGACGGTGGGGAGCTGTTTTTT. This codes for CASSLWATDGGELFF.

In nucleotides, the CDR3 is TGTGCCAGCAGCTTAAAGGGAGCGGGAACCAGAGATACGCAGTATTTT. Its translation: CASSLKGAGTRDTQYF. This chain uses TRBV7-9 with TRBJ2-3, with TRBD2 identical over 7 bases. The CDR3 has 16 amino acids. The junction had 10 bases not matched to a gene; V was cut back by 2 bases and J by 5 bases. Germline CDR1 SEHNR, CDR2 FQNEAQ (reference sequence).

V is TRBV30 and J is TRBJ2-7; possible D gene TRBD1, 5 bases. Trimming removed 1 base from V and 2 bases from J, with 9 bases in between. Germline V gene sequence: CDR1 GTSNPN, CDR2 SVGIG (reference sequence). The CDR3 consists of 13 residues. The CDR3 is CAWSGKGTYEQYF. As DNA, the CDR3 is TGTGCCTGGAGTGGAAAGGGGACCTACGAGCAGTACTTC.

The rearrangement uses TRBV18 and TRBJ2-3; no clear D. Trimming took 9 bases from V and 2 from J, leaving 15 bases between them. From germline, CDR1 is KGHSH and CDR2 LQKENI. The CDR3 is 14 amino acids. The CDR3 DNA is TGTGCCAGTCTAAGAACTGACTCCACAGATACGCAGTATTTT. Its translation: CASLRTDSTDTQYF.

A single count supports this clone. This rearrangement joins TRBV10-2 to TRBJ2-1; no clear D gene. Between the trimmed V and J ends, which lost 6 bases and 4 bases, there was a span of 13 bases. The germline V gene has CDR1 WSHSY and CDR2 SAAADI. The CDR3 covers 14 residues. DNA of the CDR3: TGCGCCAGCAGAGAGACCGGCCCATACAATGAGCAGTTCTTC. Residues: CASRETGPYNEQFF.

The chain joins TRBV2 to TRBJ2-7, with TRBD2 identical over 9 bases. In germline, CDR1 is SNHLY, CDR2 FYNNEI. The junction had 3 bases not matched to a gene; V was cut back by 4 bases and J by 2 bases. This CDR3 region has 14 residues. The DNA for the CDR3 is TGTGCCAGCAGTGTGGCTAGCGGGACCTACGAGCAGTACTTC. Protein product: CASSVASGTYEQYF.

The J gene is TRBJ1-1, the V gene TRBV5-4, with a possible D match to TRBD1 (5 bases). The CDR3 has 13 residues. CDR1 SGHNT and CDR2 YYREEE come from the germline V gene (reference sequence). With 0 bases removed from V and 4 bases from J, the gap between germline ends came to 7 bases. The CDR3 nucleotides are TGTGCCAGCAGCTTGGCAGGGAGCACTGAAGCTTTCTTT. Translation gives CASSLAGSTEAFF.

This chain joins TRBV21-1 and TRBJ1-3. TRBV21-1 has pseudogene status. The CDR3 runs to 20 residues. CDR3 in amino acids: CASSKFGSNEGRDLGNTIYF. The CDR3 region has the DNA TGTGCCAGCAGCAAGTTCGGGAGTAATGAGGGTCGAGATTTGGGAAACACCATATATTTT.

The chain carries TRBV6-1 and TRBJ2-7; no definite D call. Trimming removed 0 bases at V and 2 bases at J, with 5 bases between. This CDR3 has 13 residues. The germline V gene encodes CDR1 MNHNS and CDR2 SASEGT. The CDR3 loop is CASSEAPTYEQYF. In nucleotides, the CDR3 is TGTGCCAGCAGTGAAGCACCAACCTACGAGCAGTACTTC.

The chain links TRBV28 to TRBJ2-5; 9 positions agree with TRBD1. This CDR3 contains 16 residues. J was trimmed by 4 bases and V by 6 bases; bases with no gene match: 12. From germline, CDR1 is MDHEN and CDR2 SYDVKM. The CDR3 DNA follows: TGTGCCAGCAGCACATACAGGGGGCAGAAAGGAGAGACCCAGTACTTC. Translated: CASSTYRGQKGETQYF. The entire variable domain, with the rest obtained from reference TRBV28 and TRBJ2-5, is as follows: DVKVTQSSRYLVKRTGEKVFLECVQDMDHENMFWYRQDPGLGLRLIYFSYDVKMKEKGDIPEGYSVSREKKERFSLILESASTNQTSMYLCASSTYRGQKGETQYFGPGTRLLVL.

The CDR3 region is CASSAHIGGGYNEQFF. The CDR3, as DNA: TGTGCCAGCAGTGCCCATATCGGGGGGGGTTACAATGAGCAGTTCTTC. The chain has TRBV6-1 and TRBJ2-1; TRBD2 agrees at 8 bases. The ends lost 4 bases at V and 4 bases at J; junction bases unmatched: 9. CDR3 length: 16 residues. Germline-derived CDR1 and CDR2 are MNHNS and SASEGT.

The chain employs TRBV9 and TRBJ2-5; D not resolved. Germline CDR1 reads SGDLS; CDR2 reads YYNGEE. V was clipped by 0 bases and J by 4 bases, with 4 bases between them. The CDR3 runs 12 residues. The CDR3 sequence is CASSVVGETQYF. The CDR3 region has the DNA TGTGCCAGCAGCGTAGTTGGAGAGACCCAGTACTTC. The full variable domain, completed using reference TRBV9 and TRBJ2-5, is DSGVTQTPKHLITATGQRVTLRCSPRSGDLSVYWYQQSLDQGLQFLIQYYNGEERAKGNILERFSAQQFPDLHSELNLSSLELGDSALYFCASSVVGETQYFGPGTRLLVL.

DNA for the CDR3: TGTGCCACCAGCACTAAGACAGGGAGAGGCACCGGGGAGCTGTTTTTT. Residues: CATSTKTGRGTGELFF. The chain carries TRBV15 and TRBJ2-2; the match to TRBD1 covers 7 bases. The germline V gene has CDR1 LNHNV and CDR2 YYDKDF (reference sequence). Trimming cost V 4 bases and J 4 bases; bases outside gene matches: 9. This CDR3 spans 16 amino acids.

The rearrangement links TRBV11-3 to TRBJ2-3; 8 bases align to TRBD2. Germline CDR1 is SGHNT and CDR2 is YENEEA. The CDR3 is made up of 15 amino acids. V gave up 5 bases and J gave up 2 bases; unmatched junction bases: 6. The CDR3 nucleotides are TGTGCCAGCAGCCAACATAGCGGGGTCACAGATACGCAGTATTTT. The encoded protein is CASSQHSGVTDTQYF. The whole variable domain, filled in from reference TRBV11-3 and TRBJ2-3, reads EAGVVQSPRYKIIEKKQPVAFWCNPISGHNTLYWYLQNLGQGPELLIRYENEEAVDDSQLPKDRFSAERLKGVDSTLKIQPAELGDSAVYLCASSQHSGVTDTQYFGPGTRLTVL.

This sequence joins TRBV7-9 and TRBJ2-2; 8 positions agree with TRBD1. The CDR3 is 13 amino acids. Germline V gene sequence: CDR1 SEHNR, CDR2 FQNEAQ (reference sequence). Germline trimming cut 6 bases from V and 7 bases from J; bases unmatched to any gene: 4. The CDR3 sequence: CASSSGGGGELFF. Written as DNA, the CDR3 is TGTGCCAGCAGTTCAGGGGGCGGCGGGGAGCTGTTTTTT.

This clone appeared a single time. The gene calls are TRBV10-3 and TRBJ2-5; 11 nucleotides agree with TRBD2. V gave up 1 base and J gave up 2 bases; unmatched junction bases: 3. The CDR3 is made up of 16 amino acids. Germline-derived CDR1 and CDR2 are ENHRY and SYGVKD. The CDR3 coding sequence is TGTGCCATCAGTGAGTGGCTAGCGGGGGGACAAGAGACCCAGTACTTC. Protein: CAISEWLAGGQETQYF.

The CDR3 region is CASSQVVGAITDTQYF. CDR3 in DNA: TGCGCCAGCAGCCAAGTAGTTGGAGCTATCACAGATACGCAGTATTTT. The rearrangement uses TRBV4-1 and TRBJ2-3; D is uncertain. Germline CDR1 is MGHRA and CDR2 is YSYEKL. The CDR3 length is 16 residues. Between the trimmed V and J ends, which lost 1 base and 2 bases, there was a span of 13 bases.

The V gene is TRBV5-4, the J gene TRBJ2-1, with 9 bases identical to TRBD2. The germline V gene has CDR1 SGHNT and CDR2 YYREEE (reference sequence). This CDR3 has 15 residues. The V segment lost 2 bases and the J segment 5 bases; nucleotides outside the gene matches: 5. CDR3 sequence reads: CASSFIAGEHNEQFF. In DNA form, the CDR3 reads TGTGCCAGCAGCTTCATAGCGGGGGAGCACAATGAGCAGTTCTTC.

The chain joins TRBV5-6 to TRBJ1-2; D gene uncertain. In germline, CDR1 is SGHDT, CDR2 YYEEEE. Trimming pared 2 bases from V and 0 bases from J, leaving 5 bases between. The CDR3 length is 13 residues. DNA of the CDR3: TGTGCCAGCAGCTTACAGTCTAACTATGGCTACACCTTC. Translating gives CASSLQSNYGYTF. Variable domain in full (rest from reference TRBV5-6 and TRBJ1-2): DAGVTQSPTHLIKTRGQQVTLRCSPKSGHDTVSWYQQALGQGPQFIFQYYEEEERQRGNFPDRFSGHQFPNYSSELNVNALLLGDSALYLCASSLQSNYGYTFGSGTRLTVV.

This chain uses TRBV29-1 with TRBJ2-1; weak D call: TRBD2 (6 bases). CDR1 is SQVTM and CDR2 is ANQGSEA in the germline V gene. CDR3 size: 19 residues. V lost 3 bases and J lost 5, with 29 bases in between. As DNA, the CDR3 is TGCAGCGTTGATTGGGACTTCTCCCGGCCGTTTTTGCACAACAATGAGCAGTTCTTC. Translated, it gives CSVDWDFSRPFLHNNEQFF.

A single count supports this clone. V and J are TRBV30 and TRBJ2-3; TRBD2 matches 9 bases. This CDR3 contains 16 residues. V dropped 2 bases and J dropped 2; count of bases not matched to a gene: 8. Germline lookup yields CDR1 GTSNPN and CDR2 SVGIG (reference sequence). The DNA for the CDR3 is TGTGCCTGGAGTAGGGGGCCGGGACTAGCCACAGATACGCAGTATTTT. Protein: CAWSRGPGLATDTQYF.

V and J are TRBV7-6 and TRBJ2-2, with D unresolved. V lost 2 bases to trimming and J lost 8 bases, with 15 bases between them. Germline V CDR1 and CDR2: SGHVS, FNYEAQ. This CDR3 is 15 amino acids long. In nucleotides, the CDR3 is TGTGCCAGCAGCTTACTGCAGGCAGGACGGGGGGAGCTGTTTTTT. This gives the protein CASSLLQAGRGELFF.